This T cell receptor beta chain originates from a study of CD8 T cells in ankylosing spondylitis. Study results and caveats: According to the report, clones linked to the disease were significantly enriched in matched synovial fluid samples taken from ankylosing spondylitis patients. Roughly 8 highly homologous variants made up a TCR beta motif that seemed to typify ankylosing spondylitis blood.

This clonotype was recorded at least ten times. Its antigen is not known. With molecular barcodes, quantitative 5'-RACE was used to make the TCR beta libraries. TCRdb reanalysed the 5' RACE reads using MiXCR and keeps one entry per CDR3 protein. This sample has a few hundred thousand distinct CDR3 sequences, with around 20% found just once. Germline CDR1 is MNHEY and CDR2 is SMNVEV (reference sequence). V lost 6 bases and J lost 0, with 11 bases in between. This CDR3 region has 14 residues. The chain joins TRBV27 to TRBJ1-1; D gene ambiguous. The receptor comes from a female donor with ankylosing spondylitis or in good health (not recorded which). Sample: blood, either unsorted or a sorted T cell fraction (not recorded which). The CDR3 DNA is TGTGCCAGCAGCCCGCTCTCGGTGAACACTGAAGCTTTCTTT. Amino acid sequence: CASSPLSVNTEAFF.